Listed here are 22 T cell receptor beta chains from one sample, sequenced in a study of blood T cell repertoires in COVID-19. TCRdb's copy holds only in-frame clones and misses some; the assay was immunoSEQ multiplex PCR. The data contain some 250,000 clones, approximately 84% of them singletons. The sequencing sample was made of PBMCs or T cells enriched from blood (not recorded which). The receptors shown here come from a woman between 35 and 50 years old with acute COVID-19.

V is TRBV5-1 and J is TRBJ1-3, with 7 bases lining up with TRBD1. Germline lookup yields CDR1 SGHRS and CDR2 YFSETQ. After removal of 3 bases from V and 2 bases from J, the junction contained 5 bases not matched to a gene. The CDR3 is 15 amino acids. The CDR3 reads CASSSGTAPGNTIYF. DNA of the CDR3: TGCGCCAGCAGCTCTGGGACAGCCCCTGGAAACACCATATATTTT. Based on the CDR3 plus reference TRBV5-1 and TRBJ1-3, the full variable domain is KAGVTQTPRYLIKTRGQQVTLSCSPISGHRSVSWYQQTPGQGLQFLFEYFSETQRNKGNFPGRFSGRQFSNSRSEMNVSTLELGDSALYLCASSSGTAPGNTIYFGEGSWLTVV.

The chain links TRBV7-2 to TRBJ2-2; tentative D call: TRBD2 (5 bases). Germline CDR1 is SGHTA and CDR2 is FQGNSA. Trimming stripped 4 bases from V and 3 bases from J, with 12 bases between. This CDR3 is 15 amino acids long. The chain's CDR3 is CASSSARRDTGELFF. The CDR3 nucleotides are TGTGCCAGCAGCTCGGCACGGCGGGACACCGGGGAGCTGTTTTTT.

The chain carries TRBV25-1 and TRBJ1-1, with D perhaps TRBD1 (5 bases). The CDR3 runs to 17 residues. Deletions cut 3 bases from V and 3 bases from J, with 20 bases between. Per the germline V gene, CDR1 is MGHDK and CDR2 is SYGVNS. CDR3 sequence: CASSDQSPAGWDTEAFF. The CDR3 coding sequence is TGTGCCAGCAGTGACCAATCCCCAGCAGGGTGGGACACTGAAGCTTTCTTT.

The CDR3 DNA is TGCGCCAGCAGCGGACGGGACTTCGCCTACGAGCAGTACTTC. Translated, it gives CASSGRDFAYEQYF. V usage is TRBV5-1 and J usage is TRBJ2-7, with D perhaps TRBD2 (6 bases). The CDR3 spans 14 residues. From germline, CDR1 is SGHRS and CDR2 YFSETQ. With 4 bases removed from V and 2 bases from J, the gap between germline ends came to 13 bases.

The V call is TRBV11-3, the J call TRBJ2-1, with 9 bases matching TRBD2. Germline lookup yields CDR1 SGHNT and CDR2 YENEEA. The length of the CDR3 is 15 residues. Trimming cost V 2 bases and J 8 bases; bases outside gene matches: 7. The CDR3 DNA sequence: TGTGCCAGCAGCTTACTCGGTAGCGGGAGCGATGAGCAGTTCTTC. This codes for CASSLLGSGSDEQFF.

The rearrangement links TRBV19 to TRBJ1-5, with D possibly being TRBD1 (6 bases). The CDR3 runs 14 residues. Germline loops: CDR1 LNHDA, CDR2 SQIVND (reference sequence). Trimming removed 5 bases at V and 6 bases at J, with 14 bases between. The CDR3 region is CASSQQGFGQPQHF. The CDR3 nucleotides read TGTGCCAGTAGTCAACAGGGATTTGGTCAGCCCCAGCATTTT.

The chain uses TRBV10-3 and TRBJ2-2; 11 bases agree with TRBD2. The CDR3 is 15 amino acids. The J segment lost 5 bases and the V segment lost 3 bases, leaving 2 bases of the junction unmatched. CDR1 and CDR2 (germline): ENHRY, SYGVKD. CDR3 loop: CAISELAGVTGELFF. As DNA, the CDR3 is TGTGCCATCAGTGAACTAGCGGGAGTAACCGGGGAGCTGTTTTTT.

The chain is built from TRBV11-1 and TRBJ2-3; 9 bases line up with TRBD2. V lost 1 base, J lost 7 bases, and 6 bases stayed unmatched. Germline assignment: CDR1 SGHAT and CDR2 FQDESV (reference sequence). The CDR3 has 15 amino acids. The CDR3 coding sequence is TGTGCCAGCAGCTTAGATAGCGGGGGCCGTTATACGCAGTATTTT. Protein sequence: CASSLDSGGRYTQYF.

This chain joins TRBV6-1 and TRBJ1-3; D is uncertain. V shed 1 base and J shed 4 bases, with 11 bases lying between them. CDR3 length: 15 residues. CDR1 is MNHNS and CDR2 is SASEGT in the germline V gene. CDR3 nucleotides: TGTGCCAGCAGTGAAGGCCCGGGTCGAGGAAACACCATATATTTT. Amino acids: CASSEGPGRGNTIYF.

V is TRBV6-5 and J is TRBJ1-2; 7 bases fit TRBD1. CDR1 MNHEY and CDR2 SVGAGI come from the germline V gene. The CDR3 is 15 amino acids. V was clipped by 8 bases and J by 0 bases; unmatched bases: 9. The DNA for the CDR3 is TGTGCCAGCCTAAACCTGGGACAGACTAACTATGGCTACACCTTC. This sequence encodes CASLNLGQTNYGYTF.

In this sample, this clone turned up a few times. V usage is TRBV5-5 and J usage is TRBJ2-7; 9 bases line up with TRBD2. Germline CDR1 is SGHKS and CDR2 is YYEKEE (reference sequence). This CDR3 is built from 14 residues. V was clipped by 0 bases and J by 4 bases; unmatched bases: 2. In DNA form, the CDR3 reads TGTGCCAGCAGCTTGGGGACTAGCGAGTACGAGCAGTACTTC. This encodes CASSLGTSEYEQYF.

The CDR3 is CASTLQLAGDVNEQFF. The CDR3 bases are TGTGCCAGCACCCTCCAACTAGCGGGAGATGTCAATGAGCAGTTCTTC. The chain joins TRBV7-8 to TRBJ2-1; 11 bases align to TRBD2. Germline values: CDR1 SGHVS, CDR2 FQNEAQ. With 7 bases clipped from V and 6 bases from J, the junction kept 11 bases outside the gene matches. This CDR3 is built from 16 residues.

The genes are TRBV19 and TRBJ2-5; 7 positions agree with TRBD2. Per germline, CDR1 LNHDA and CDR2 SQIVND (reference sequence). V shed 5 bases, J shed 4 bases, and the junction held 13 bases outside the gene matches. The CDR3 extends over 16 amino acids. For the CDR3, the DNA is TGTGCCAGTAGTCCCGGACTAGAGGGGAGTAGAGAGACCCAGTACTTC. It encodes CASSPGLEGSRETQYF.

DNA for the CDR3: TGTGCCCGAAGAACAGGGTTGAATTCACCCCTCCACTTT. As protein: CARRTGLNSPLHF. The chain employs TRBV30 and TRBJ1-6, with TRBD1 as a possible D gene (6 bases). The V end was cut by 8 bases, the J end by 7 bases, with 15 bases between. Germline loops: CDR1 GTSNPN, CDR2 SVGIG (reference sequence). This CDR3 is built from 13 residues.

V is TRBV11-3 and J is TRBJ2-3, with no clear D. This CDR3 has 15 residues. Germline V gives CDR1 SGHNT, CDR2 YENEEA. V was cut by 1 base and J by 2 bases, with 10 bases left in between. CDR3 nucleotide sequence: TGTGCCAGCAGCTTAGGAGTTAAAAACACAGATACGCAGTATTTT. It is translated as CASSLGVKNTDTQYF.

This clone was observed a handful of times. This rearrangement joins TRBV5-1 to TRBJ1-3; no firm D call. This CDR3 has 14 amino acids. Germline V CDR1 and CDR2: SGHRS, YFSETQ. V lost 3 bases to trimming and J lost 0 bases, with 7 bases between them. The CDR3 here is CASSYSGSGNTIYF. CDR3 coding DNA: TGCGCCAGCAGCTACAGTGGCTCTGGAAACACCATATATTTT.

The rearrangement links TRBV19 to TRBJ1-1; D might be TRBD1 (5 bases). The CDR3 extends over 14 amino acids. Trimming removed 6 bases from V and 5 bases from J, with 16 bases in between. Germline assignment: CDR1 LNHDA and CDR2 SQIVND (reference sequence). The CDR3 DNA reads TGTGCCAGTAGCCCGGGGGGGGGTAGGACTGAAGCTTTCTTT. Protein product: CASSPGGGRTEAFF.

The rearrangement joins TRBV15 to TRBJ1-1, with a possible D match to TRBD1 (6 bases). The CDR3 loop spans 15 amino acids. V was clipped by 3 bases and J by 0 bases, with 11 bases between them. The germline V gene encodes CDR1 LNHNV and CDR2 YYDKDF (reference sequence). The CDR3 coding sequence is TGTGCCACCAGCAGGGGGGGGGACATGAACACTGAAGCTTTCTTT. Protein sequence: CATSRGGDMNTEAFF.

The rearrangement uses TRBV14 and TRBJ2-5; D possibly corresponds to TRBD2 (6 bases). CDR1 SGHDN and CDR2 FVKESK come from the germline V gene. This CDR3 is 16 amino acids long. V was trimmed by 4 bases and J by 4 bases, leaving 19 bases between them. This CDR3 reads CASSLLRGISGETQYF. CDR3 DNA sequence: TGTGCCAGCAGCCTTCTTCGGGGGATCTCGGGAGAGACCCAGTACTTC.

V is TRBV7-9 and J is TRBJ2-1; 7 nucleotides line up with TRBD1. The germline CDR1 and CDR2 sequences are SEHNR and FQNEAQ (reference sequence). The CDR3 contains 12 residues. The junction had 1 base not matched to a gene; V was cut back by 5 bases and J by 6 bases. The CDR3 region has the DNA TGTGCCAGCAGCCACAGGGGCAATGAGCAGTTCTTC. Its protein is CASSHRGNEQFF. The entire variable domain, with the rest obtained from reference TRBV7-9 and TRBJ2-1, is as follows: DTGVSQNPRHKITKRGQNVTFRCDPISEHNRLYWYRQTLGQGPEFLTYFQNEAQLEKSRLLSDRFSAERPKGSFSTLEIQRTEQGDSAMYLCASSHRGNEQFFGPGTRLTVL.

The table lists this clone with a count of one. The chain is built from TRBV5-1 and TRBJ1-2; 7 bases line up with TRBD1. The V gene's germline CDR1 is SGHRS and CDR2 YFSETQ. CDR3 size: 14 residues. The V segment lost 5 bases and the J segment 3 bases; nucleotides outside the gene matches: 7. The CDR3 DNA sequence: TGCGCCAGCAGGCGTGATACAGGGGACTATGGCTACACCTTC. Translation: CASRRDTGDYGYTF.

Points on this clone: One end of the junction varies from germline; a read error may be responsible. CDR3 nucleotides: TGTGCTAGCAGCCCGACAGGGGGTATAGATACGCAGTATTTT. Translated, it gives CASSPTGGIDTQYF. The chain joins TRBV7-7 to TRBJ2-3, with TRBD1 matching over 9 bases. The germline V gene has CDR1 SSHAT and CDR2 FNYEAQ (reference sequence). The CDR3 runs to 14 residues.